This TCR beta chain was sequenced in a study of T cells in Graves' hyperthyroidism and ophthalmopathy. The CDR3 sequence is 16 residues long. Trimming took 2 bases from V and 4 from J, leaving 14 bases between them. The study's findings and limits: Blood samples included most of the expanded thyroid clonotypes exceeding 0.001.

Amplification targeted TCR beta CDR3 regions from RNA transcripts. Initially, a first-round RT-PCR of the TCR CDR3 employed the HTBI primer set. TCRdb redid the calling of the multiplex PCR reads with MiXCR, one entry per CDR3 protein. Seen here are 370,000 or so distinct CDR3 sequences, around an eighth observed once, and the top ten hold less than 25%. This clonotype was seen repeatedly, ten times or more. What it binds is unknown. Recently diagnosed hyperthyroidism of less than 2 months' duration affected patients aged 18 to 65. The TCR sequence derives from a man in his thirties or forties with Graves' hyperthyroidism that later progressed to Graves' ophthalmopathy. The J gene is TRBJ2-2, the V gene TRBV12-3 or TRBV12-4; D may be TRBD1 or TRBD2 (5 bases each). Sequenced sample: blood. CDR3 protein: CASSLYRDAGTGELFF. The DNA of the CDR3 is TGTGCCAGCAGTTTATACCGGGACGCGGGCACCGGGGAGCTGTTTTTT.